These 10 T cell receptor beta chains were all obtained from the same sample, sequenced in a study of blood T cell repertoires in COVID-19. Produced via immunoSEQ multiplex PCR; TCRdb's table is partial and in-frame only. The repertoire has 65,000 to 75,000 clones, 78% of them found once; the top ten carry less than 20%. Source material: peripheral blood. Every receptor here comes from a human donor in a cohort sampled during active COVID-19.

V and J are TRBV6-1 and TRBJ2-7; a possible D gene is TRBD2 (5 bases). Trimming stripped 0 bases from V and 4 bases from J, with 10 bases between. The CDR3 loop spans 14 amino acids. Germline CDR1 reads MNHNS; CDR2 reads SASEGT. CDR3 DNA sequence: TGTGCCAGCAGTGAAGCGCTTCGGGGATACGAGCAGTACTTC. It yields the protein CASSEALRGYEQYF.

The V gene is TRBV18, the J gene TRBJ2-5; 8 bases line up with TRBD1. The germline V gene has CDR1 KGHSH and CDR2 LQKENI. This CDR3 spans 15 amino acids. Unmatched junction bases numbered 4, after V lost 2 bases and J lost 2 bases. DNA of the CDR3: TGTGCCAGCTCACCATCCCGACAGGGGCAAGAGACCCAGTACTTC. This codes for CASSPSRQGQETQYF.

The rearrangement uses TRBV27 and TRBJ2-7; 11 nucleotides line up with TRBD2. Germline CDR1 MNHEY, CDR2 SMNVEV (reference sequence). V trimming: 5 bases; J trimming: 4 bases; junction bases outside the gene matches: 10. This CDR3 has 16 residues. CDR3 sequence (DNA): TGTGCCAGCAGTCCATTCCTCGGACTAGCGGGTTACGAGCAGTACTTC. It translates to CASSPFLGLAGYEQYF.

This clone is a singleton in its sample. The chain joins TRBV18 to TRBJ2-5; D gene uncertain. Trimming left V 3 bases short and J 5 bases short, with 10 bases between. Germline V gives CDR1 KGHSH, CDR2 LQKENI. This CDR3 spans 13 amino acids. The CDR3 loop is CASSPSSSETQYF. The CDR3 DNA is TGTGCCAGCTCACCCTCGAGTTCCGAGACCCAGTACTTC.

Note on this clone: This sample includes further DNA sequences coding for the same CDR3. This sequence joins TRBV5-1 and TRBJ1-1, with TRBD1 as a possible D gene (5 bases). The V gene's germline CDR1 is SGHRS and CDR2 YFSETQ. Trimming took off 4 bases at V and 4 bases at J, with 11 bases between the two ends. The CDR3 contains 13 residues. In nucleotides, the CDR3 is TGCGCCAGCAGCCTGCGGGGGGGCACTGAAGCTTTCTTT. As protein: CASSLRGGTEAFF.

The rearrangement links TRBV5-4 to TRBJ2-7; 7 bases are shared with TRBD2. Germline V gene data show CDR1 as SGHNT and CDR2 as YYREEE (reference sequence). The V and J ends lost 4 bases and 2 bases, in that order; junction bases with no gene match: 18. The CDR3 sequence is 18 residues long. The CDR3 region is CASSPPFPAGDEAYEQYF. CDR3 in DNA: TGTGCCAGCAGCCCCCCATTTCCCGCGGGGGACGAGGCCTACGAGCAGTACTTC.

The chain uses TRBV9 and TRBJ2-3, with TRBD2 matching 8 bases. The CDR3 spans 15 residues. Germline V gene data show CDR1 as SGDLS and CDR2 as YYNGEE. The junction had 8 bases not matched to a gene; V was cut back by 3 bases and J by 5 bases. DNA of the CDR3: TGTGCCAGCAGCGGAGACGGGAGGGAAGGAGATACGCAGTATTTT. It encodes CASSGDGREGDTQYF.

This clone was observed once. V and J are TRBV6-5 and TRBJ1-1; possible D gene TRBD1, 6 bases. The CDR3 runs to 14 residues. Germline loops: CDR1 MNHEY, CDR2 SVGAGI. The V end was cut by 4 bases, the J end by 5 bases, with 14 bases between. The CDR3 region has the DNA TGTGCCAGCAGTTCACAAACAGGGAGTACTGAAGCTTTCTTT. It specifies CASSSQTGSTEAFF.

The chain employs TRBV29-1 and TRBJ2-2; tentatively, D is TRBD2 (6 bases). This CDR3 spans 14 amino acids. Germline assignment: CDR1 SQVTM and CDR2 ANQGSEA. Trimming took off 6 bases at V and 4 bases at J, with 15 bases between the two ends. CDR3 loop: CSVGLPGITGELFF. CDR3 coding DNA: TGCAGCGTGGGACTTCCAGGTATCACCGGGGAGCTGTTTTTT.

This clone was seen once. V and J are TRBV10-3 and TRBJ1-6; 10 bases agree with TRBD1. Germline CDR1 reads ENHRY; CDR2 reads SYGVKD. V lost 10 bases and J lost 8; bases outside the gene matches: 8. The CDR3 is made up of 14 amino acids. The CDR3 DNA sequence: TGTGCCACCGACCCGGGACAGGGGTATTCACCCCTCCACTTT. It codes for CATDPGQGYSPLHF.